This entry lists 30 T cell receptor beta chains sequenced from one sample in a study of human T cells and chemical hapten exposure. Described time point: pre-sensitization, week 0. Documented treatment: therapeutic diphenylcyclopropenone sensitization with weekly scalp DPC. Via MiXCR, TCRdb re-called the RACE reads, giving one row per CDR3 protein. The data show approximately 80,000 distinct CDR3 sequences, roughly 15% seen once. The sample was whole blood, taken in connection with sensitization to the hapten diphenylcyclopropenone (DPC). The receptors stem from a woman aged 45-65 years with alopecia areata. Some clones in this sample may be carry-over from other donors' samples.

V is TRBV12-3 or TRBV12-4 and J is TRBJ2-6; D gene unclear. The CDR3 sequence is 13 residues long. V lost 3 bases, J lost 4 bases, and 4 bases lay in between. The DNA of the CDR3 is TGTGCCAGCAGTTTTGTAGGGGCCAACGTCCTGACTTTC. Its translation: CASSFVGANVLTF.

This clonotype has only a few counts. The CDR3 loop reads CASSDLGLRTDTQYF. The CDR3 DNA follows: TGTGCCAGCAGTGATCTAGGACTTCGCACAGATACGCAGTATTTT. The V call is TRBV6-4, the J call TRBJ2-3, with D possibly matching TRBD2 (5 bases). CDR3 size: 15 residues. The germline V gene has CDR1 MRHNA and CDR2 SNTAGT. V was cut by 3 bases and J by 1 base, with 11 bases left in between.

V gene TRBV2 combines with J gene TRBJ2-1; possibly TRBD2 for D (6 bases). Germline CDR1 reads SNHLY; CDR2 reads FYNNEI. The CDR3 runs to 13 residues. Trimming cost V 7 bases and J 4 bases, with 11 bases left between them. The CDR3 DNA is TGTGCCAGCAAGGTGGGACTTTACAATGAGCAGTTCTTC. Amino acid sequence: CASKVGLYNEQFF.

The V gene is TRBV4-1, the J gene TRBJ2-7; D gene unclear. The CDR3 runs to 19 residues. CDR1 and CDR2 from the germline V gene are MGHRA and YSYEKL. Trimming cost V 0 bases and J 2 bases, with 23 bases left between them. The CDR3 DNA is TGCGCCAGCAGCCAAGAGCTCACCTCTGTGTCGGCTCGGCCCTACGAGCAGTACTTC. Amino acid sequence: CASSQELTSVSARPYEQYF.

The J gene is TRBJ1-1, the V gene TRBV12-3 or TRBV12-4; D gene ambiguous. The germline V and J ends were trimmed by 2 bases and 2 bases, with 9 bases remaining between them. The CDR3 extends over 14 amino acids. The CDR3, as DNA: TGTGCCAGCAGTTTACGCGCGGTAAACACTGAAGCTTTCTTT. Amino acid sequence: CASSLRAVNTEAFF.

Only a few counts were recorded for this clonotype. This CDR3 reads CSARDVTGQYEQYF. The DNA of the CDR3 is TGCAGTGCTAGAGATGTGACAGGCCAGTACGAGCAGTACTTC. V usage is TRBV20-1 and J usage is TRBJ2-7, with D maybe TRBD1 (6 bases). Trimming removed 0 bases from V and 4 bases from J, with 13 bases in between. The CDR3 is made up of 14 amino acids. Germline values: CDR1 DFQATT, CDR2 SNEGSKA (reference sequence).

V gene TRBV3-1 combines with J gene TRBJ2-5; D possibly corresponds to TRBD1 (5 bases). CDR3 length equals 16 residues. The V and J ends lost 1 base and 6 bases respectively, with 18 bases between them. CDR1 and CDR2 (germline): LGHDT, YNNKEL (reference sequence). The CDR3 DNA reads TGTGCCAGCAGCCAAGGATGGCAGGGTGACTTGAAGACCCAGTACTTC. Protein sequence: CASSQGWQGDLKTQYF.

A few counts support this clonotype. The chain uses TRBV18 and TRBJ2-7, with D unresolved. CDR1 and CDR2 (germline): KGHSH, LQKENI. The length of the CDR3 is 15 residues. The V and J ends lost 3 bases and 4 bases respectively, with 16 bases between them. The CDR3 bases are TGTGCCAGCTCACCGACCCGCGCAGAGAGTTACGAGCAGTACTTC. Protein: CASSPTRAESYEQYF. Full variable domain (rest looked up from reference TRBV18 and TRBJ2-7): NAGVMQNPRHLVRRRGQEARLRCSPMKGHSHVYWYRQLPEEGLKFMVYLQKENIIDESGMPKERFSAEFPKEGPSILRIQQVVRGDSAAYFCASSPTRAESYEQYFGPGTRLTVT.

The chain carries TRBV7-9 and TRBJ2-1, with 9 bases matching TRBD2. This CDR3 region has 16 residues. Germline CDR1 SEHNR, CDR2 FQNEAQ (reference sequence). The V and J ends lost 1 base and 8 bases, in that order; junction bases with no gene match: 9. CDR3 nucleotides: TGTGCCAGCAGCTTAGGCCTAGCGGGGTTTTTCTATGAGCAGTTCTTC. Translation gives CASSLGLAGFFYEQFF. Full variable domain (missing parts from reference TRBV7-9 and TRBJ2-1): DTGVSQNPRHKITKRGQNVTFRCDPISEHNRLYWYRQTLGQGPEFLTYFQNEAQLEKSRLLSDRFSAERPKGSFSTLEIQRTEQGDSAMYLCASSLGLAGFFYEQFFGPGTRLTVL.

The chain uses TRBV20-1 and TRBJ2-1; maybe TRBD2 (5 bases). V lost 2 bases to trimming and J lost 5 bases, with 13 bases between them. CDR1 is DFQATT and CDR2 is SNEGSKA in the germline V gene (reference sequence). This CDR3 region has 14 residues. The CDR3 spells CSARPSGAHNEQFF. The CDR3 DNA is TGCAGTGCTAGACCCAGCGGAGCGCACAATGAGCAGTTCTTC.

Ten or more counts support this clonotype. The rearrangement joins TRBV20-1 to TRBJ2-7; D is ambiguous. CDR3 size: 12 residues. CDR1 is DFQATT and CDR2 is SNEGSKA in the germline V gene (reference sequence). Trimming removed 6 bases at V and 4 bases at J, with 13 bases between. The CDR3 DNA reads TGCAGTGCCGCAAGTGGGGTATACGAGCAGTACTTC. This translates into CSAASGVYEQYF.

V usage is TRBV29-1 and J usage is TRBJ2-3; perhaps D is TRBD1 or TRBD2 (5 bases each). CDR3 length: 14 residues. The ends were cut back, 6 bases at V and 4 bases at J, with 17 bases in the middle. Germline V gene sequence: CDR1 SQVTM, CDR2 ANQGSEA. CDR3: CSVLPGPQADTQYF. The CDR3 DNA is TGCAGCGTACTACCGGGGCCGCAAGCAGATACGCAGTATTTT.

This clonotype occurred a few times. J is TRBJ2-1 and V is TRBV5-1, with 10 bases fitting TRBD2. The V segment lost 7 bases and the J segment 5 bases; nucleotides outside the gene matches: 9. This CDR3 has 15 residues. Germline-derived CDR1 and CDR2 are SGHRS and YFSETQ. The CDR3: CASCLSGRLNNEQFF. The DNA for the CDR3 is TGCGCCAGCTGCCTTAGCGGGAGGCTAAACAATGAGCAGTTCTTC.

The CDR3 nucleotides read TGCGCCAGCAGCTTGGCGGGGGGGCTCTACGAGCAGTACTTC. Translation: CASSLAGGLYEQYF. V gene TRBV5-1 combines with J gene TRBJ2-7, with 8 bases matching TRBD2. The CDR3 covers 14 residues. Germline V CDR1 and CDR2: SGHRS, YFSETQ. The V gene end was trimmed by 0 bases and the J gene end by 3 bases; junction bases not matched to a gene: 2.

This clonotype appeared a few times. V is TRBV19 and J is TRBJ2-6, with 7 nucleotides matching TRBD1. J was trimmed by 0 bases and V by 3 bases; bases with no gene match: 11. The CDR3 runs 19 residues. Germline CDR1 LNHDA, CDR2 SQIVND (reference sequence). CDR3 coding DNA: TGTGCCAGTAGTATGGGGCCCGGACAGGTTATCTCTGGGGCCAACGTCCTGACTTTC. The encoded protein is CASSMGPGQVISGANVLTF.

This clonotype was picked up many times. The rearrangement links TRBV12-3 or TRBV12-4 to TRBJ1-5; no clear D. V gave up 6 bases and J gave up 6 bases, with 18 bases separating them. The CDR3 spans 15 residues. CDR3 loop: CASSSSGDRSQPQHF. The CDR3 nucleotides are TGTGCCAGCAGCTCGTCCGGAGATAGGAGTCAGCCCCAGCATTTT.

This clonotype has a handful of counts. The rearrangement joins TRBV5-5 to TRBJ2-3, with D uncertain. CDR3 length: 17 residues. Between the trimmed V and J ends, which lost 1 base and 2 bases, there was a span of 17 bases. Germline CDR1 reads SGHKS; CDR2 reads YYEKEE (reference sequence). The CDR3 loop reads CASSLSLTSILTDTQYF. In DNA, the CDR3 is TGTGCCAGCAGCTTGAGTCTGACTTCTATACTCACAGATACGCAGTATTTT.

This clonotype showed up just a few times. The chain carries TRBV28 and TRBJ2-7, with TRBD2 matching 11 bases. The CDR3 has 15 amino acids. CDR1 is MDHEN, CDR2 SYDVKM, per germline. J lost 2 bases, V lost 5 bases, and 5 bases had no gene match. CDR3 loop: CASSPTSGAAYEQYF. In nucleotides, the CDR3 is TGTGCCAGCAGTCCGACTAGCGGGGCTGCCTACGAGCAGTACTTC.

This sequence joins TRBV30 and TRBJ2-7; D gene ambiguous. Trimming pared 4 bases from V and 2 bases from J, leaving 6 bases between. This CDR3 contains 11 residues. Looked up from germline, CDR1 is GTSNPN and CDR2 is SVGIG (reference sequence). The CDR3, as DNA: TGTGCCTGGAAGCTAGCCTACGAGCAGTACTTC. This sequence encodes CAWKLAYEQYF.

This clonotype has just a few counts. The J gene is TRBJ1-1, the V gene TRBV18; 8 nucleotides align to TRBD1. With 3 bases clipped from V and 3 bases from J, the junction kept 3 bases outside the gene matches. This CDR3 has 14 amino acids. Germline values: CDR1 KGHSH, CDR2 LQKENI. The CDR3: CASSPLQGDTEAFF. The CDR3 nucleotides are TGTGCCAGCTCACCGCTACAGGGGGACACTGAAGCTTTCTTT.

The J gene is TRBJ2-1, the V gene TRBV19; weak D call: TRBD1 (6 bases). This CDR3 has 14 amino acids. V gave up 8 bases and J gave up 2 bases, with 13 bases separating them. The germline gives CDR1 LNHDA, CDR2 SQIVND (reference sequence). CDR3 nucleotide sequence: TGTGCCAGTGTAGGGGGAGCAGCCTACAATGAGCAGTTCTTC. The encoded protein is CASVGGAAYNEQFF.

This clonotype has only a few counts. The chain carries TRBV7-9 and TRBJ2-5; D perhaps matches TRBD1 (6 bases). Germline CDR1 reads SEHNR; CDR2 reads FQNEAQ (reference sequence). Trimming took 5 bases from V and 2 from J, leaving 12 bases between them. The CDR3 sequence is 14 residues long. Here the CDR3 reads CASSRRTEQETQYF. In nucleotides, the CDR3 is TGTGCCAGCAGCCGAAGGACAGAACAAGAGACCCAGTACTTC.

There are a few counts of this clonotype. CDR3 protein: CASAPHTGANTDTQYF. CDR3 bases: TGCGCCAGCGCCCCCCACACAGGGGCGAACACAGATACGCAGTATTTT. The chain recombines TRBV5-1 with TRBJ2-3; 7 nucleotides match TRBD1. V lost 7 bases and J lost 2; bases outside the gene matches: 13. The CDR3 has 16 amino acids. Germline loops: CDR1 SGHRS, CDR2 YFSETQ.

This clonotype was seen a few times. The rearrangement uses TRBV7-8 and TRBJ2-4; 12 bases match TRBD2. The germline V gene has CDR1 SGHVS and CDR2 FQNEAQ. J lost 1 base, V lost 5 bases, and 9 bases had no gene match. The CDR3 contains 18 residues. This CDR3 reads CASSLGLAGPTAKNIQYF. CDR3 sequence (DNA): TGTGCCAGCAGCCTGGGACTAGCGGGTCCGACGGCCAAAAACATTCAGTACTTC.

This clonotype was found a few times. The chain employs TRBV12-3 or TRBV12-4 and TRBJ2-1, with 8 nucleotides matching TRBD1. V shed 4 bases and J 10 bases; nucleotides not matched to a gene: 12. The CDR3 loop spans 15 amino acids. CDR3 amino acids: CASSSGTGFLTEQFF. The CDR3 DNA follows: TGTGCCAGCAGTTCCGGGACAGGTTTTTTGACAGAGCAGTTCTTC.

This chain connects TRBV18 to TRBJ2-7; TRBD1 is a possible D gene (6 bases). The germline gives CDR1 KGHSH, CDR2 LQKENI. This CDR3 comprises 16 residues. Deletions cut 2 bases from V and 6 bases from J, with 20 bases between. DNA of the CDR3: TGTGCCAGCTCACCAGCACCGGGGCGAGACAGGTCCGAGCAGTACTTC. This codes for CASSPAPGRDRSEQYF.

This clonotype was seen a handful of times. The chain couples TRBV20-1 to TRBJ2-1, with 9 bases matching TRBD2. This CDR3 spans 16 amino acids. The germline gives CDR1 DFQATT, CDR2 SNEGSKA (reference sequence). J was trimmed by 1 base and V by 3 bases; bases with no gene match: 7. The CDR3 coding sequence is TGCAGTGCTAGGGCGGCGGGAGGGGCTTCCTACAATGAGCAGTTCTTC. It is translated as CSARAAGGASYNEQFF.

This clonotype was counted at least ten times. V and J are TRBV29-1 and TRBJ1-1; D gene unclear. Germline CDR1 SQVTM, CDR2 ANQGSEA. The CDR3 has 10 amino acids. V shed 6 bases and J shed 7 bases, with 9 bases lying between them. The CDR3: CSVRLVEAFF. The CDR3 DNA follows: TGCAGCGTCCGTCTAGTTGAAGCTTTCTTT.

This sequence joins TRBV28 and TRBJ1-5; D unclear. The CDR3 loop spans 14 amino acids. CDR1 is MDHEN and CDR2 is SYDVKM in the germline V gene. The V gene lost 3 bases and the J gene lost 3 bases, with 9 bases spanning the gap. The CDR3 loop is CASSFYEDNQPQHF. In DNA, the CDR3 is TGTGCCAGCAGTTTCTACGAGGACAATCAGCCCCAGCATTTT.

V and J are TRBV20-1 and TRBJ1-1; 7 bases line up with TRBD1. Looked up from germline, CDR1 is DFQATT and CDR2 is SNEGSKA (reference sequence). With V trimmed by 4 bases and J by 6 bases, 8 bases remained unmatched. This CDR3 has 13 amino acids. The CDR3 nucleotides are TGCAGTGCTAAGGGACAGAACGTTCCTGAAGCTTTCTTT. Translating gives CSAKGQNVPEAFF.